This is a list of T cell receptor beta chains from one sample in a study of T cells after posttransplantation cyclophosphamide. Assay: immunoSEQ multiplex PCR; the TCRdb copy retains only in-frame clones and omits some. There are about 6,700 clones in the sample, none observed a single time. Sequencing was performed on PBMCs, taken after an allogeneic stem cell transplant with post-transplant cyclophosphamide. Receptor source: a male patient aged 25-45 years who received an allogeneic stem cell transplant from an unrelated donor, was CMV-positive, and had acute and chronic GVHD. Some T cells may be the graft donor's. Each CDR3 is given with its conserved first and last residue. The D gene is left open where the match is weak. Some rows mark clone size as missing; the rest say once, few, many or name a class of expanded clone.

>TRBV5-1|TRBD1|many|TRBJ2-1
CASRRTGANNEQFF
TGCGCCAGCCGCCGAACAGGGGCAAACAATGAGCAGTTCTTC
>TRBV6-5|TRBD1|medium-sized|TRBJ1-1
CASSYQPGTETEAFF
TGTGCCAGCAGTTACCAACCTGGGACAGAGACTGAAGCTTTCTTT
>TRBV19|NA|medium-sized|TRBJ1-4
CASSMGLNEKLFF
TGTGCCAGTAGTATGGGGCTTAATGAAAAACTGTTTTTT
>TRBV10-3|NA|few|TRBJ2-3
CAISEPVSLTSTDTQYF
TGTGCCATCAGTGAGCCCGTTTCATTAACAAGCACAGATACGCAGTATTTT
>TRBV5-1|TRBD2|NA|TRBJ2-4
CASSPGLAGPKNIQYF
TGCGCCAGCAGCCCGGGGCTAGCGGGACCCAAAAACATTCAGTACTTC
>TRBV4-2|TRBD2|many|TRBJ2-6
CASSQDERSGVSGANVLTF
TGTGCCAGCAGCCAAGATGAACGGAGCGGGGTTTCTGGGGCCAACGTCCTGACTTTC
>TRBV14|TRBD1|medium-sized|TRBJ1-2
CASSPVGTAYGYTF
TGTGCCAGCAGCCCCGTCGGGACAGCTTATGGCTACACCTTC
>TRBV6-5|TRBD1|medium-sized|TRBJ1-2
CASSYLGTGEGYTF
TGTGCCAGCAGTTACTTAGGGACAGGGGAAGGCTACACCTTC
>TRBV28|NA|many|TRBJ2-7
CASSLEVIGGWNEQYF
TGTGCCAGCAGTTTAGAAGTCATCGGGGGTTGGAACGAGCAGTACTTC
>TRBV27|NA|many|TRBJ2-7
CASSSRRGPYEQYF
TGTGCCAGCAGTTCTCGGAGGGGGCCCTACGAGCAGTACTTC
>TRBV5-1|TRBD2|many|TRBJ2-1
CASRPGSLAGDNNEQFF
TGCGCCAGCAGACCAGGCTCACTAGCGGGGGATAACAATGAGCAGTTCTTC
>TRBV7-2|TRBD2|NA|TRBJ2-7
CASSSSAGGYEQYF
TGTGCCAGCAGCTCCTCGGCGGGGGGCTACGAGCAGTACTTC
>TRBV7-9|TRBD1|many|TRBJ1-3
CASSLAQQGTGNTIYF
TGTGCCAGCAGCTTAGCCCAACAGGGGACTGGAAACACCATATATTTT
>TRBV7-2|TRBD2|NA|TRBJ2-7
CASNLLAGGEQYF
TGCGCCAGCAACCTTCTAGCGGGAGGCGAGCAGTACTTC
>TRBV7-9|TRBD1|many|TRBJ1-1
CASSLEPGGRDTEAFF
TGTGCCAGCAGCTTAGAGCCAGGGGGCAGAGACACTGAAGCTTTCTTT
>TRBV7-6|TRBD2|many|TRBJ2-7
CASSQIGRYEQYF
TGTGCCAGCAGTCAAATCGGGAGGTACGAGCAGTACTTC
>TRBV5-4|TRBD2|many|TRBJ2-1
CASSLAGNRYNEQFF
TGTGCCAGCAGCTTAGCGGGAAACAGGTACAATGAGCAGTTCTTC
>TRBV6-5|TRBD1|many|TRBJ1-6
CASQQGSYNSPLHF
TGTGCCAGCCAACAGGGGTCCTATAATTCACCCCTCCACTTT
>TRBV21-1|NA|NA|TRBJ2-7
CASSNDRYEQYF
TGTGCCAGCAGCAACGACAGATACGAGCAGTACTTC
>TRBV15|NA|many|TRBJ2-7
CATSRDVGTTAEQYF
TGTGCCACCAGCAGAGATGTAGGTACGACAGCCGAGCAGTACTTC
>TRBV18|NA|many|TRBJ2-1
CASSRALEGNEQFF
TGTGCCAGCTCACGGGCCCTAGAGGGCAATGAGCAGTTCTTC
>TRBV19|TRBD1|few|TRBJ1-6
CASSIRQGQGGPLHF
TGTGCCAGTAGTATTAGACAGGGGCAGGGCGGACCCCTCCACTTT
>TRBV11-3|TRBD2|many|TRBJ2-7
CASSPSLAGGLYEQYF
TGTGCCAGCAGCCCTTCTCTAGCGGGAGGCTTGTACGAGCAGTACTTC
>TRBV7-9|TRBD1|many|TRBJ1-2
CASSDRGRGYTF
TGTGCCAGCAGCGACAGGGGCCGTGGCTACACCTTC
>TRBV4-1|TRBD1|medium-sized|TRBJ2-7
CASSPGQGISYEQYF
TGCGCCAGCAGCCCAGGACAGGGGATCTCCTACGAGCAGTACTTC
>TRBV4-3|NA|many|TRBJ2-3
CASSQDTGRNTQYF
TGCGCCAGCAGCCAAGATACCGGGAGAAATACGCAGTATTTT
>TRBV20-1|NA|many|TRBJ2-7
CSARGPYEQYF
TGCAGTGCTAGAGGGCCCTACGAGCAGTACTTC
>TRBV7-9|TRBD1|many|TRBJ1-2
CASSLVPGGLFAF
TGTGCCAGCAGCTTAGTGCCAGGGGGCCTCTTCGCCTTC
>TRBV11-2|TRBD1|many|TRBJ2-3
CASSPRGRGTDTQYF
TGTGCCAGCAGCCCGAGGGGGCGAGGCACAGATACGCAGTATTTT
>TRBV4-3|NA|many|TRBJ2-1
CASSQDPLYNEQFF
TGCGCCAGCAGCCAAGATCCTTTATACAATGAGCAGTTCTTC
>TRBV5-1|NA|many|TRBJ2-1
CASSSDSYNEQFF
TGCGCCAGCAGTAGTGATTCCTACAATGAGCAGTTCTTC
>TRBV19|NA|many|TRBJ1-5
CASRPRQAWDQPQHF
TGTGCCAGTAGGCCCCGACAGGCGTGGGATCAGCCCCAGCATTTT
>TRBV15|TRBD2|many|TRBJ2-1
CATSREGLVVFGNEQFF
TGTGCCACCAGCAGAGAAGGACTAGTGGTGTTTGGGAATGAGCAGTTCTTC
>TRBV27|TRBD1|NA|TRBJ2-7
CASSFRGYSYEQYF
TGTGCCAGCAGTTTCAGGGGGTACTCCTACGAGCAGTACTTC
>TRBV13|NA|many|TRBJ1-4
CASSPRGDEKLFF
TGTGCCAGCAGCCCGCGGGGAGATGAAAAACTGTTTTTT
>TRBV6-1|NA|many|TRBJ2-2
CASSESSLRHTGELFF
TGTGCCAGCAGTGAAAGTTCGCTGCGTCACACCGGGGAGCTGTTTTTT
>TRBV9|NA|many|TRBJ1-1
CASSVDGRGTEAFF
TGTGCCAGCAGCGTAGATGGGAGGGGCACTGAAGCTTTCTTT